The 16 T cell receptor beta chains presented below share a single source sample, sequenced in a study of blood T cells in healthy people across ages. Using a J-beta primer mix together with a sample-barcoded 5' primer, a second PCR was run for about 6 to 12 cycles. From the 5' RACE reads, TCRdb called clonotypes with MiXCR, one entry per CDR3 protein. The sample yields about 1,800,000 distinct CDR3 sequences, over 25% seen once. Input material: blood. These receptors all stem from a young woman in good health.

Comment on this clonotype: One junction end disagrees with the germline gene, perhaps due to a read error. V usage is TRBV6-6 and J usage is TRBJ2-4, with D perhaps matching TRBD2 (5 bases). This CDR3 has 12 amino acids. The germline V gene has CDR1 MNHNY and CDR2 SVGAGI (reference sequence). The CDR3 sequence is CASSLAKSIQYF. For the CDR3, the DNA is TGTGCCAGCAGTCTAGCCAAAAGCATTCAGTACTTC.

This clonotype was counted ten times or more. This sequence joins TRBV24-1 and TRBJ2-1; no clear D. This CDR3 region has 12 residues. V was clipped by 5 bases and J by 5 bases, with 6 bases between them. The germline gives CDR1 KGHDR, CDR2 SFDVKD. The DNA for the CDR3 is TGTGCCACCAGTGCCAGCAACAATGAGCAGTTCTTC. Its protein is CATSASNNEQFF.

The chain carries TRBV7-9 and TRBJ1-5; D is unresolved. V shed 3 bases and J shed 13 bases, with 10 bases lying between them. The CDR3 length is 11 residues. Germline assignment: CDR1 SEHNR and CDR2 FQNEAQ (reference sequence). Here the CDR3 reads CASSFGGTQHF. The CDR3, as DNA: TGTGCCAGCAGCTTTGGCGGAACTCAGCATTTT. Based on the CDR3 plus reference TRBV7-9 and TRBJ1-5, the full variable domain is DTGVSQNPRHKITKRGQNVTFRCDPISEHNRLYWYRQTLGQGPEFLTYFQNEAQLEKSRLLSDRFSAERPKGSFSTLEIQRTEQGDSAMYLCASSFGGTQHFGDGTRLSIL.

This clonotype occurred many times. The V and J genes are TRBV6-5 and TRBJ2-7; D is ambiguous. The germline V and J ends were trimmed by 5 bases and 2 bases, with 16 bases remaining between them. Germline values: CDR1 MNHEY, CDR2 SVGAGI. There are 15 residues in the CDR3. The CDR3 sequence is CASSPDWALTYEQYF. The CDR3 DNA sequence: TGTGCCAGCAGTCCTGATTGGGCCCTAACCTACGAGCAGTACTTC.

This clonotype was seen a few times. The chain employs TRBV7-2 and TRBJ2-5, with 7 positions matching TRBD1. V gave up 5 bases and J gave up 1 base; unmatched junction bases: 7. The CDR3 runs to 15 residues. CDR1 and CDR2 (germline): SGHTA, FQGNSA. CDR3 nucleotide sequence: TGTGCCAGCAGCCCGAAGGACAGGAGCCAAGAGACCCAGTACTTC. This sequence encodes CASSPKDRSQETQYF.

V gene TRBV6-1 combines with J gene TRBJ1-1; tentatively, D is TRBD1 (5 bases). Germline V gives CDR1 MNHNS, CDR2 SASEGT. V was pared by 7 bases and J by 4 bases, with 10 bases between. CDR3 length: 12 residues. The CDR3 is CASIDSGTEAFF. The CDR3 DNA reads TGTGCCAGCATAGACAGTGGCACTGAAGCTTTCTTT.

This clonotype turned up a few times. V gene TRBV20-1 combines with J gene TRBJ2-5; 8 nucleotides agree with TRBD1. V dropped 4 bases and J dropped 2; count of bases not matched to a gene: 6. The CDR3 has 14 residues. Germline CDR1 is DFQATT and CDR2 is SNEGSKA (reference sequence). In DNA, the CDR3 is TGCAGTGCTACCGTGGGACAGGCACAAGAGACCCAGTACTTC. Translating it yields CSATVGQAQETQYF.

The V call is TRBV20-1, the J call TRBJ2-7, with D tentatively TRBD2 (6 bases). With 6 bases removed from V and 2 bases from J, the gap between germline ends came to 11 bases. CDR1 is DFQATT and CDR2 is SNEGSKA in the germline V gene (reference sequence). The CDR3 runs 12 residues. CDR3 coding DNA: TGCAGTGCGGGGGACTCAACCTACGAGCAGTACTTC. The encoded protein is CSAGDSTYEQYF.

In its sample, this clonotype was seen a few times. The CDR3 loop is CASTKASEQFF. The CDR3 nucleotides are TGTGCCAGCACCAAAGCGAGTGAGCAGTTCTTC. The chain has TRBV21-1 and TRBJ2-1. TRBV21-1 is recorded as a pseudogene. This CDR3 is built from 11 residues.

This clonotype was seen many times. The V and J genes are TRBV6-5 and TRBJ2-7; no clear D. The V and J ends lost 5 bases and 2 bases respectively, with 13 bases between them. CDR3 length equals 14 residues. The V gene's germline CDR1 is MNHEY and CDR2 SVGAGI. The chain's CDR3 is CASSRTSLPYEQYF. In DNA form, the CDR3 reads TGTGCCAGCAGTCGAACCTCACTGCCCTACGAGCAGTACTTC.

There are many counts of this clonotype. The V and J genes are TRBV5-5 and TRBJ2-7; 10 bases map to TRBD1. The CDR3 runs to 14 residues. The V segment lost 2 bases and the J segment 6 bases; nucleotides outside the gene matches: 5. The germline gives CDR1 SGHKS, CDR2 YYEKEE (reference sequence). The CDR3 is CASSFSGTGVEQYF. As DNA, the CDR3 is TGTGCCAGCAGCTTCTCCGGGACAGGGGTCGAGCAGTACTTC.

This clonotype was detected only a few times. The chain couples TRBV6-1 to TRBJ1-4, with TRBD1 as a possible D gene (5 bases). Germline-derived CDR1 and CDR2 are MNHNS and SASEGT. V was clipped by 10 bases and J by 0 bases, with 18 bases between them. This CDR3 is 16 amino acids long. CDR3 sequence (DNA): TGTGCCATCCTAGGGACCATTGGTGCAACTAATGAAAAACTGTTTTTT. Protein product: CAILGTIGATNEKLFF.

The chain employs TRBV6-2 or TRBV6-3 and TRBJ2-7; 10 nucleotides agree with TRBD2. This CDR3 has 20 residues. V gave up 6 bases and J gave up 0 bases; unmatched junction bases: 20. Germline CDR1 and CDR2: MNHEY and SVGEGT. The CDR3 region is CASSKAVGSSGGTNSYEQYF. DNA of the CDR3: TGTGCCAGCAGCAAAGCGGTCGGGAGTAGCGGGGGGACGAACTCCTACGAGCAGTACTTC.

A few counts support this clonotype. The chain is built from TRBV3-1 and TRBJ2-3, with D maybe TRBD1 (6 bases). Germline-derived CDR1 and CDR2 are LGHDT and YNNKEL (reference sequence). The CDR3 length is 16 residues. Trimming stripped 1 base from V and 1 base from J, with 12 bases between. DNA of the CDR3: TGTGCCAGCAGCCAAGGCTCGGCAGGGGGCACAGATACGCAGTATTTT. This codes for CASSQGSAGGTDTQYF.

This clonotype was counted a few times. V is TRBV20-1 and J is TRBJ1-5, with D possibly being TRBD1 (6 bases). The germline V and J ends were trimmed by 1 base and 7 bases, with 20 bases remaining between them. The CDR3 spans 16 residues. Germline assignment: CDR1 DFQATT and CDR2 SNEGSKA (reference sequence). The CDR3 is CSARGSGGASRQPQHF. CDR3 in DNA: TGCAGTGCTAGAGGAAGTGGGGGGGCATCAAGGCAGCCCCAGCATTTT.

This clonotype was counted at least ten times. This sequence joins TRBV11-2 and TRBJ2-7; 7 bases agree with TRBD2. The germline V gene has CDR1 SGHAT and CDR2 FQNNGV. The trim removed 3 bases at V and 4 bases at J, leaving 9 bases unmatched. The CDR3 spans 15 residues. The CDR3 DNA reads TGTGCCAGCAGCTTTGGTCGGACTAGTGCGTACGAGCAGTACTTC. Protein: CASSFGRTSAYEQYF.